The rows below give T cell receptor beta chains drawn from one sample of a study of control samples from healthy donors and cancer patients. Assay: immunoSEQ multiplex PCR; the TCRdb copy retains only in-frame clones and omits some. The table records 390,000 or so clones, 75% to 95% of them present only once. The sample comprised PBMCs. These receptors all stem from a man in his forties with head and neck cancer. Both conserved end residues are part of each CDR3. A D gene is named only where the DNA matches it firmly. Part of the rows lack a size; the others show once, few, many or a class for expanded clones.

TRBJ2-7 TRBV11-3 TRBD2 - TGTGCCAGCAGCCGCAGTGGACTAGTCGGCGAGCAGTACTTC CASSRSGLVGEQYF
TRBJ1-3 TRBV6-5 - - TGTGCCAGCAGTTACCTGTCTGCTGGAAACACCATATATTTT CASSYLSAGNTIYF
TRBJ1-1 TRBV30 - - TGTGCCTGGAGCAGAGGTACGGGATCTAATACTGAAGCTTTCTTT CAWSRGTGSNTEAFF
TRBJ1-6 TRBV19 TRBD1 - TGTGCCAGTAGTCCGGGACAGGGTCCGGTTGTTTCACCCCTCCACTTT CASSPGQGPVVSPLHF
TRBJ2-1 TRBV30 - - TGTGCCTGGAGTTTAGCTCGGGGGTACAATGAGCAGTTCTTC CAWSLARGYNEQFF
TRBJ1-2 TRBV9 - - TGTGCCAGCAGCGTACTTCCAGGCGAAAACTATGGCTACACCTTC CASSVLPGENYGYTF
TRBJ2-7 TRBV19 - - TGTGCCAGTAAGGGGGGCGTTTCCTACGAGCAGTACTTC CASKGGVSYEQYF
TRBJ2-7 TRBV7-3 TRBD1 - TGTGCCAGCAGCTCCACCGGGACAGGGACCGAGCAGTACTTC CASSSTGTGTEQYF
TRBJ1-1 TRBV7-2 - - TGTGCCAGCAGCTTAGCAGGGTGGCTAGATAACACTGAAGCTTTCTTT CASSLAGWLDNTEAFF
TRBJ1-1 TRBV6-2/TRBV6-3 - - TGTGCCAGCAGTTACTCGACTTTCAGGATGAACACTGAAGCTTTCTTT CASSYSTFRMNTEAFF
TRBJ1-1 TRBV19 - - TGTGCCAGTAGTATAGGGGAAACTGAAGCTTTCTTT CASSIGETEAFF
TRBJ1-5 TRBV5-8 - - TGTGCCAGCAGCTTGCTCGGGGGCAATCAGCCCCAGCATTTT CASSLLGGNQPQHF
TRBJ1-4 TRBV30 TRBD1 - TGTGCCTGGAGGGCGGACAGGGGGAATGAAAAACTGTTTTTT CAWRADRGNEKLFF
TRBJ1-5 TRBV11-1 - - TGTGCCAGCAACTCCGGGTCGGGCCCGAATCAGCCCCAGCATTTT CASNSGSGPNQPQHF
TRBJ2-5 TRBV28 - - TGTGCCAGCAGGAGAACAGGGCTACAAGAGACCCAGTACTTC CASRRTGLQETQYF
TRBJ2-6 TRBV4-1 - - TGCGCCAGCAGCCCGATGGCTGGGGCCAACGTCCTGACTTTC CASSPMAGANVLTF
TRBJ2-7 TRBV20-1 - once TGCAGTGCGTTGACAGACTACGAGCAGTACTTC CSALTDYEQYF
TRBJ2-1 TRBV5-1 - - TGCGCCAGCAGCCCGGCGGACACTCCTTACAATGAGCAGTTCTTC CASSPADTPYNEQFF
TRBJ2-2 TRBV18 - once TGTGCCAGCTCACCACGGGTAGGGACGGACACCGGGGAGCTGTTTTTT CASSPRVGTDTGELFF
TRBJ2-3 TRBV27 TRBD1 - TGTGCCAGCAGTTTAAACGGCAGGGGGCGATCAGATACGCAGTATTTT CASSLNGRGRSDTQYF
TRBJ1-5 TRBV2 - - TGTGCCAGCATAAGGGGACCCAATCAGCCCCAGCATTTT CASIRGPNQPQHF
TRBJ1-3 TRBV6-5 - - TGTGCCACTATAACCGACAGGAGCTCTGGAAACACCATATATTTT CATITDRSSGNTIYF
TRBJ1-1 TRBV5-1 - - TGCGCCAGCAGCCCGACGCCAACTGCTGGAGATCTGAAGGCTTTCTTT CASSPTPTAGDLKAFF
TRBJ1-6 TRBV5-1 - once TGCGCCAGCAGCTTGACTGGGGGCGGACCGAATTCACCCCTCCACTTT CASSLTGGGPNSPLHF
TRBJ2-7 TRBV12-3/TRBV12-4 - - TGTGCCAGCCGGCGTCGGACCGAGCAGTACTTC CASRRRTEQYF
TRBJ2-5 TRBV29-1 - - TGCAGCGTTGAAGAAGGGGGCCAGTACTTC CSVEEGGQYF
TRBJ1-4 TRBV5-5 - - TGTGCCAGCAGCCCTACATTAACTAATGAAAAACTGTTTTTT CASSPTLTNEKLFF
TRBJ2-7 TRBV13 TRBD1 - TGTGCCAGCAGCTTAGCCCCCGGTTGGGACCCCTCAAACCGGGACAGTAATGACGAGCAGTACTTC CASSLAPGWDPSNRDSNDEQYF
TRBJ1-3 TRBV2 - - TGTGCCAGCAGTGGGACGCGAAACACCATATATTTT CASSGTRNTIYF
TRBJ2-7 TRBV5-6 TRBD2 once TGTGCCAGCCTACCCGATGCGGGGGTCGGAGAGCAGTACTTC CASLPDAGVGEQYF
TRBJ2-2 TRBV5-6 TRBD2 - TGTGCCAGCAGCTTGGAGGCTAGCGGAAGGTTATTTTTT CASSLEASGRLFF
TRBJ2-2 TRBV10-3 - - TGTGCCATCAGTGGGGGTCAGGCGGTCACCGGGGAGCTGTTTTTT CAISGGQAVTGELFF
TRBJ1-6 TRBV19 - - TGTGCCAGTACACTTTATGGACAGCCCGATAATTCACCCCTCCACTTT CASTLYGQPDNSPLHF
TRBJ1-4 TRBV30 - - TGTGCCACATCACAGGGTAGAGAAGAAAAACTGTTTTTT CATSQGREEKLFF
TRBJ2-5 TRBV9 TRBD2 - TGTGCCAGCAGCGTAGGCGGGAGGGCCCCAGAGACCCAGTACTTC CASSVGGRAPETQYF
TRBJ2-2 TRBV18 - - TGTGCCAGCCGGAGTCCTAACAACACCGGGGAGCTGTTTTTT CASRSPNNTGELFF
TRBJ1-1 TRBV27 TRBD1 - TGTGCCAGCAGACGGACAGGGTGGACTGAAGCTTTCTTT CASRRTGWTEAFF
TRBJ2-1 TRBV4-3 - few TGCGCCAGCAGCCAAGATGGCAACAGGTACAATGAGCAGTTCTTC CASSQDGNRYNEQFF
TRBJ2-5 TRBV7-2 - - TGTGCCAGCAGCTTAGGGGACCTGAGCCAAGAGACCCAGTACTTC CASSLGDLSQETQYF
TRBJ2-1 TRBV6-5 TRBD2 - TGTGCCAGCACTATCCTAGCGGGGATGTATGAGCAGTTCTTC CASTILAGMYEQFF
TRBJ1-5 TRBV18 - - TGTGCCAGCTCACAAAAAGGGGGCAATCAGCCCCAGCATTTT CASSQKGGNQPQHF
TRBJ2-2 TRBV27 TRBD2 - TGTGCCAGCACCGCGGGGGGACAAGCGAACACCGGGGAGCTGTTTTTT CASTAGGQANTGELFF
TRBJ2-2 TRBV20-1 TRBD2 - TGCAGTGCTAGTAGACTAGCGGGAGGACGAACCGGGGAGCTGTTTTTT CSASRLAGGRTGELFF
TRBJ1-4 TRBV5-1 - - TGCGCCAGCAGGGCAGTAAGGGCCGAAAATGAAAAACTGTTTTTT CASRAVRAENEKLFF
TRBJ2-5 TRBV12-3/TRBV12-4 - - TGTGCCAGCAGTTCAGAAGAGACCCAGTACTTC CASSSEETQYF
TRBJ2-3 TRBV28 - - TGTGCCAGCGCCCCAGTGTCTAGCCTTGCCACAGATACGCAGTATTTT CASAPVSSLATDTQYF
TRBJ2-1 TRBV28 TRBD2 - TGTGCCAGCAGCCCGGGACTAGCCCCTCAGCACAATGAGCAGTTCTTC CASSPGLAPQHNEQFF
TRBJ2-7 TRBV11-2 - - TGTGCCAGCAGCTCCAAAAATTCCTACGAGCAGTACTTC CASSSKNSYEQYF
TRBJ2-3 TRBV9 TRBD2 - TGTGCCAGCAGCGACAGACTAGCAACAGATACGCAGTATTTT CASSDRLATDTQYF
TRBJ2-6 TRBV14 TRBD1 - TGTGCCAGCAGCCTCCTCAGACCGGGACAGGGGGCATTCGACTCTGGGGCCAACGTCCTGACTTTC CASSLLRPGQGAFDSGANVLTF
TRBJ1-6 TRBV7-8 - - TGTGCCAGCAGGACAACGAAGAATTCACCCCTCCACTTT CASRTTKNSPLHF
TRBJ1-2 TRBV7-9 TRBD1 once TGTGCCAGCAGCTCAACCGGGACAGGGGGTGGTTATGGCTACACCTTC CASSSTGTGGGYGYTF
TRBJ1-1 TRBV2 - - TGTGCCAGCATAAATTTGGAGGGCCCCTCGCCCACTGAAGCTTTCTTT CASINLEGPSPTEAFF
TRBJ2-5 TRBV5-6 TRBD2 once TGTGCCAGCAGCGGCGGGACTAGCGGGAGCCAAGAGACCCAGTACTTC CASSGGTSGSQETQYF
TRBJ2-3 TRBV28 - - TGTGCCAGCAGTTTACGACAGGCTAGCACAGATACGCAGTATTTT CASSLRQASTDTQYF
TRBJ2-1 TRBV5-4 TRBD2 - TGTGCCAGCAGCCCGGGGGGGGCGGACAATGAGCAGTTCTTC CASSPGGADNEQFF
TRBJ2-2 TRBV7-3 - few TGTGCCAGCAGTTTCTTGACGGGCAGGGCGGGGACCGGGGAGCTGTTTTTT CASSFLTGRAGTGELFF
TRBJ1-1 TRBV15 - once TGTGCCACCAGTAATCGGGGAAGAGGGACTGAAGCTTTCTTT CATSNRGRGTEAFF
TRBJ2-3 TRBV7-2 - - TGTGCCAGCAGTGAAGGGGGGGCGGGAGTGACCACAGATACGCAGTATTTT CASSEGGAGVTTDTQYF
TRBJ2-5 TRBV29-1 TRBD1 - TGCAGCGTGGTCGACAGGGTGTCAGAGACCCAGTACTTC CSVVDRVSETQYF